A single sample gave rise to the 13 T cell receptor beta chains below, sequenced in a study of cytomegalovirus exposure and HLA in healthy donors. The PCR made use of 60 Vbeta and 13 Jbeta primers. The data were produced by immunoSEQ multiplex PCR, yet TCRdb's version contains in-frame clones alone and is incomplete. The sample holds 100,000 to 150,000 clones, 80% seen once. Sequencing was performed on PBMCs. The receptor source for this set is a young man in good health and CMV-seropositive.

V usage is TRBV28 and J usage is TRBJ1-6; D is perhaps TRBD1 (6 bases). V was trimmed by 6 bases and J by 7 bases, leaving 16 bases between them. Germline CDR1 is MDHEN and CDR2 is SYDVKM. The CDR3 length is 15 residues. CDR3 DNA sequence: TGTGCCAGCAGGACAGGAGTTTCGATCAATTCACCCCTCCACTTT. This codes for CASRTGVSINSPLHF.

The genes are TRBV9 and TRBJ1-5; tentatively, D is TRBD1 (5 bases). V was trimmed by 0 bases and J by 4 bases, leaving 8 bases between them. The V gene's germline CDR1 is SGDLS and CDR2 YYNGEE. CDR3 size: 14 residues. The DNA of the CDR3 is TGTGCCAGCAGCGTAGCTCCAGGGAATCAGCCCCAGCATTTT. Translated, it gives CASSVAPGNQPQHF.

The V call is TRBV4-2, the J call TRBJ2-5, with 11 bases identical to TRBD2. The CDR3 is 16 residues long. After removal of 4 bases from V and 5 bases from J, the junction contained 9 bases not matched to a gene. CDR1 is LGHNA, CDR2 YNFKEQ, per germline. The CDR3: CASSLPGTSGVETQYF. For the CDR3, the DNA is TGTGCCAGCAGCCTCCCCGGGACTAGCGGAGTGGAGACCCAGTACTTC.

This chain links TRBV9 with TRBJ2-3; 10 positions match TRBD2. V gave up 6 bases and J gave up 5 bases; unmatched junction bases: 3. This CDR3 is 13 amino acids long. CDR1 and CDR2 (germline): SGDLS, YYNGEE. This CDR3 reads CASKAGGVDTQYF. The DNA of the CDR3 is TGTGCCAGCAAAGCGGGGGGGGTAGATACGCAGTATTTT.

This clone was seen more than once but under ten times. V gene TRBV27 combines with J gene TRBJ1-2; 7 bases agree with TRBD1. Looked up from germline, CDR1 is MNHEY and CDR2 is SMNVEV (reference sequence). V was pared by 6 bases and J by 4 bases, with 11 bases of the junction left unmatched. This CDR3 has 15 amino acids. The DNA of the CDR3 is TGTGCCAGCAGGGCGCGAGGGGGCCGCGGCTATGGCTACACCTTC. It codes for CASRARGGRGYGYTF.

This clone has a single count. This chain uses TRBV4-2 with TRBJ2-7; 9 bases agree with TRBD1. Germline V gene sequence: CDR1 LGHNA, CDR2 YNFKEQ. Trimming at V came to 3 bases and at J to 6 bases, leaving 9 bases not matched to a gene. The length of the CDR3 is 15 residues. The DNA for the CDR3 is TGTGCCAGCAGCCACGGTGCGGGACAGGGAGGCGAGCAGTACTTC. This codes for CASSHGAGQGGEQYF.

The V gene is TRBV7-6, the J gene TRBJ2-5; no clear D. This CDR3 is 14 amino acids long. Germline V gene lookup returns CDR1 SGHVS and CDR2 FNYEAQ. With 1 base removed from V and 5 bases from J, the gap between germline ends came to 11 bases. CDR3 in DNA: TGTGCCAGCAGCTTAGAGGCCGGCAGGGAGACCCAGTACTTC. Protein: CASSLEAGRETQYF.

The chain links TRBV12-5 to TRBJ1-1; D gene unclear. Deletions cut 5 bases from V and 3 bases from J, with 10 bases between. Germline V lookup: CDR1 LGHNT, CDR2 FRNRAP. CDR3 length equals 13 residues. As DNA, the CDR3 is TGTGCTAGTGGTCTCCCCCGGGACACTGAAGCTTTCTTT. This translates into CASGLPRDTEAFF.

The chain combines TRBV15 with TRBJ1-3, with 8 bases that match TRBD1. The germline V gene encodes CDR1 LNHNV and CDR2 YYDKDF (reference sequence). The CDR3 runs to 16 residues. Trimming at V came to 0 bases and at J to 3 bases, leaving 4 bases not matched to a gene. The CDR3 spells CATSREPGGGGNTIYF. Here the CDR3 DNA reads TGTGCCACCAGCAGAGAACCAGGGGGCGGTGGAAACACCATATATTTT.

This rearrangement joins TRBV28 to TRBJ2-7, with D hard to call. Germline-derived CDR1 and CDR2 are MDHEN and SYDVKM. V was pared by 6 bases and J by 0 bases, with 6 bases between. CDR3 length: 12 residues. The CDR3, as DNA: TGTGCCAGCAGCTCCAGCTCCTACGAGCAGTACTTC. This translates into CASSSSSYEQYF.

V is TRBV2 and J is TRBJ1-2; 7 bases are shared with TRBD1. This CDR3 comprises 18 residues. The junction had 22 bases not matched to a gene; V was cut back by 8 bases and J by 4 bases. Germline CDR1 is SNHLY and CDR2 is FYNNEI. DNA for the CDR3: TGTGCCAGCCGGCCGACAGGTCTGACAGGGCCCTATGCCTATGGCTACACCTTC. This codes for CASRPTGLTGPYAYGYTF.

The chain joins TRBV7-3 to TRBJ2-7; the match to TRBD1 covers 9 bases. Germline V lookup: CDR1 SGHTA, CDR2 FQGTGA. Trimming took 3 bases from V and 4 from J; bases not matched to a gene: 7. The CDR3 has 15 amino acids. The CDR3 coding sequence is TGTGCCAGCAGCTTCCTCGGGACAGGGAATTACGAGCAGTACTTC. Translation: CASSFLGTGNYEQYF.

This clone was observed once. The gene calls are TRBV7-9 and TRBJ1-1, with a possible D match to TRBD1 (6 bases). The germline V gene encodes CDR1 SEHNR and CDR2 FQNEAQ (reference sequence). The CDR3 is 13 residues long. V shed 1 base and J shed 7 bases, with 10 bases lying between them. The CDR3 spells CASSLEGGGEAFF. As DNA, the CDR3 is TGTGCCAGCAGCTTAGAGGGAGGGGGTGAAGCTTTCTTT. Drawing the rest from reference TRBV7-9 and TRBJ1-1, the complete variable domain is DTGVSQNPRHKITKRGQNVTFRCDPISEHNRLYWYRQTLGQGPEFLTYFQNEAQLEKSRLLSDRFSAERPKGSFSTLEIQRTEQGDSAMYLCASSLEGGGEAFFGQGTRLTVV.